A single sample gave rise to the 10 T cell receptor beta chains below, sequenced in a study of Graves' ophthalmopathy and Graves' hyperthyroidism. Amplified material comprised TCR beta CDR3 regions derived from RNA transcripts. First-round RT-PCR employed HTBI primers, with a second-round multiplex PCR after it. TCRdb analysed the multiplex PCR reads with MiXCR anew, one entry per CDR3 protein. The repertoire has about 660,000 distinct CDR3 sequences, about two fifths of them found once; the top ten carry more than 3%. Material for sequencing was peripheral blood. These receptors originate from an adult man with Graves' ophthalmopathy.

The rearrangement uses TRBV10-3 and TRBJ1-1, with D possibly being TRBD1 (5 bases). CDR1 is ENHRY and CDR2 is SYGVKD in the germline V gene. V was cut by 2 bases and J by 4 bases, with 11 bases left in between. The CDR3 runs to 14 residues. CDR3 sequence (DNA): TGTGCCATCAGTGAGGACCGAGGGGTCACTGAAGCTTTCTTT. Protein: CAISEDRGVTEAFF.

The V call is TRBV7-2, the J call TRBJ2-5, with 13 bases aligning to TRBD2. The CDR3 runs to 14 residues. J was trimmed by 5 bases and V by 11 bases; bases with no gene match: 8. Germline V lookup: CDR1 SGHTA, CDR2 FQGNSA. CDR3: CAWTSGSFSETQYF. CDR3 DNA sequence: TGTGCCTGGACTAGCGGGAGTTTTAGCGAGACCCAGTACTTC.

The chain uses TRBV4-3 and TRBJ1-1, with 10 bases aligning to TRBD1. The CDR3 contains 18 residues. Germline V gene sequence: CDR1 LGHNA, CDR2 YSLEER. Trimming at V came to 3 bases and at J to 5 bases, leaving 15 bases not matched to a gene. DNA for the CDR3: TGCGCCAGCAGCCACCCTTTTGGGCGCGGGACAGGGGAGACTGAAGCTTTCTTT. Protein: CASSHPFGRGTGETEAFF.

This chain links TRBV24-1 with TRBJ2-5; 10 nucleotides match TRBD1. J gave up 5 bases and V 4 bases, and 9 bases lay outside the gene matches. The CDR3 has 16 residues. The germline V gene encodes CDR1 KGHDR and CDR2 SFDVKD. CDR3 DNA sequence: TGTGCCACCAGTGACCAAACAGGGACAGGGGAGGAGACCCAGTACTTC. As protein: CATSDQTGTGEETQYF.

The V and J genes are TRBV6-1 and TRBJ2-2; D unclear. The CDR3 extends over 11 amino acids. Germline values: CDR1 MNHNS, CDR2 SASEGT. Trimming stripped 7 bases from V and 6 bases from J, with 6 bases between. The CDR3 DNA sequence: TGTGCCAGCATGGAAGCCGGGGAGCTGTTTTTT. Protein: CASMEAGELFF.

This clonotype was seen repeatedly, ten times or more. The chain links TRBV2 to TRBJ1-3; the D gene is possibly TRBD1 (6 bases). Trimming removed 7 bases at V and 0 bases at J, with 13 bases between. There are 15 residues in the CDR3. Germline CDR1 and CDR2: SNHLY and FYNNEI. The CDR3 DNA follows: TGTGCCAGCAACAGGGAGACAAGCTCTGGAAACACCATATATTTT. Encoded protein: CASNRETSSGNTIYF.

This clonotype was counted only a few times. The rearrangement links TRBV12-3 or TRBV12-4 to TRBJ2-6; 12 nucleotides align to TRBD1. After removal of 6 bases from V and 2 bases from J, the junction contained 8 bases not matched to a gene. The CDR3 runs 18 residues. The CDR3 sequence: CASRAGQGALTGANVLTF. The CDR3 DNA is TGTGCCAGCAGGGCGGGACAGGGGGCCTTGACTGGGGCCAACGTCCTGACTTTC.

This clonotype was found a few times. J is TRBJ1-1 and V is TRBV7-6; D call uncertain. V was pared by 2 bases and J by 3 bases, with 16 bases between. In germline, CDR1 is SGHVS, CDR2 FNYEAQ. This CDR3 comprises 16 residues. This CDR3 reads CASSLYGRGLDTEAFF. The CDR3 bases are TGTGCCAGCAGCTTATACGGGCGGGGTTTAGACACTGAAGCTTTCTTT.

The chain recombines TRBV9 with TRBJ2-7; TRBD2 is a possible D gene (5 bases). The germline V and J ends were trimmed by 0 bases and 7 bases, with 23 bases remaining between them. Per germline, CDR1 SGDLS and CDR2 YYNGEE. The CDR3 has 17 residues. The CDR3 loop is CASSVGALAGPSGEQYF. CDR3 nucleotide sequence: TGTGCCAGCAGCGTAGGGGCGCTCGCCGGACCCTCGGGAGAGCAGTACTTC.

The V and J genes are TRBV25-1 and TRBJ1-1; the D gene is possibly TRBD1 (6 bases). The CDR3 runs 18 residues. The germline V gene encodes CDR1 MGHDK and CDR2 SYGVNS. V lost 8 bases, J lost 4 bases, and 29 bases lay in between. This CDR3 is CASAANQGLGAGITEAFF. In DNA form, the CDR3 reads TGTGCCAGCGCAGCTAATCAGGGATTGGGGGCCGGGATCACTGAAGCTTTCTTT.